These 18 T cell receptor beta chains share one sample of origin, sequenced in a study of metastatic and nonmetastatic thyroid tumors. Each patient went into thyroid surgery without having received any treatment. TCRdb re-clonotyped the PCR reads via MiXCR. The sample contains over 12,000 clones, around 30% of which appear only once. Material for sequencing was tumor tissue. These receptors all come from a female donor with papillary thyroid cancer or a benign thyroid nodule (not recorded which). Some clones in this sample may be carry-over from other donors' samples.

The chain joins TRBV11-2 to TRBJ2-1; D not resolved. The CDR3 is made up of 13 amino acids. Germline V gene lookup returns CDR1 SGHAT and CDR2 FQNNGV. Trimming stripped 4 bases from V and 12 bases from J, with 16 bases between. The CDR3 loop is CASSSYPATAQFF. In DNA form, the CDR3 reads TGTGCCAGCAGCTCCTATCCGGCTACGGCGCAGTTCTTC.

This clone was observed many times. This rearrangement joins TRBV6-4 to TRBJ1-1; maybe TRBD1 (5 bases). Trimming took 4 bases from V and 5 from J, leaving 14 bases between them. This CDR3 is built from 14 residues. Germline CDR1 and CDR2: MRHNA and SNTAGT. CDR3 region: CASSAGPGQTEAFF. The CDR3 nucleotides are TGTGCCAGCAGTGCTGGTCCGGGGCAAACTGAAGCTTTCTTT.

This clone was counted at least ten times. The rearrangement uses TRBV6-1 and TRBJ1-3, with D perhaps matching TRBD1 (5 bases). Trimming removed 7 bases at V and 2 bases at J, with 15 bases between. The CDR3 has 15 residues. From germline, CDR1 is MNHNS and CDR2 SASEGT. Here the CDR3 reads CASTRDPEAGNTIYF. The CDR3 DNA follows: TGTGCCAGCACCCGGGACCCTGAAGCTGGAAACACCATATATTTT.

The chain links TRBV27 to TRBJ2-5; D is uncertain. Trimming left V 7 bases short and J 2 bases short, with 11 bases between. This CDR3 contains 13 residues. Germline loops: CDR1 MNHEY, CDR2 SMNVEV (reference sequence). CDR3 sequence reads: CASKPLGQETQYF. In nucleotides, the CDR3 is TGTGCCAGCAAGCCCTTAGGGCAAGAGACCCAGTACTTC.

Comment on this clone: A much larger clone is a single base away; this may be a read error. The gene calls are TRBV29-1 and TRBJ2-3; 8 bases agree with TRBD2. This CDR3 is 13 amino acids long. Germline values: CDR1 SQVTM, CDR2 ANQGSEA. Written as DNA, the CDR3 is TGCATCGTTGACGGGGGGGACGCAGATACGCAGTATTTT. Encoded protein: CIVDGGDADTQYF.

The chain recombines TRBV9 with TRBJ1-2; no reliable D call. Trimming took off 0 bases at V and 6 bases at J, with 12 bases between the two ends. Germline V gene sequence: CDR1 SGDLS, CDR2 YYNGEE. The CDR3 is 14 residues long. The CDR3 loop is CASSVGEGVDGYTF. CDR3 in DNA: TGTGCCAGCAGCGTAGGCGAGGGAGTAGATGGCTACACCTTC. The variable domain in full, with the rest retrieved from reference TRBV9 and TRBJ1-2, is DSGVTQTPKHLITATGQRVTLRCSPRSGDLSVYWYQQSLDQGLQFLIQYYNGEERAKGNILERFSAQQFPDLHSELNLSSLELGDSALYFCASSVGEGVDGYTFGSGTRLTVV.

The chain recombines TRBV4-1 with TRBJ1-1, with D possibly being TRBD1 (5 bases). The V end lost 1 base, the J end lost 6 bases, and 12 bases lay between the germline ends. Germline lookup yields CDR1 MGHRA and CDR2 YSYEKL. CDR3 length: 14 amino acids. CDR3: CASSQGPRGAEAFF. The CDR3 coding sequence is TGCGCCAGCAGCCAAGGGCCGCGAGGGGCTGAAGCTTTCTTT.

This clone is categorized as medium-sized (0.01 to 0.1%). The V gene is TRBV7-2, the J gene TRBJ2-7; TRBD1 agrees at 7 bases. With 5 bases clipped from V and 0 bases from J, the junction kept 4 bases outside the gene matches. Germline CDR1 SGHTA, CDR2 FQGNSA. The CDR3 contains 14 residues. The CDR3 nucleotides are TGTGCCAGCAGCAAACAGGGGCCCTCCTACGAGCAGTACTTC. It is translated as CASSKQGPSYEQYF.

The table lists this clone with a few counts. The chain employs TRBV6-5 and TRBJ2-7; D call uncertain. Germline V gene lookup returns CDR1 MNHEY and CDR2 SVGAGI. The CDR3 is made up of 13 amino acids. The CDR3 DNA reads as TGTTCCATCAGTTTTGGGTTTGGCTACGAGCAGTACTTC. It yields the protein CSISFGFGYEQYF.

V is TRBV24-1 and J is TRBJ1-2; D is possibly TRBD1 (5 bases). Germline V gene lookup returns CDR1 KGHDR and CDR2 SFDVKD. The V end was cut by 4 bases, the J end by 8 bases, with 10 bases between. This CDR3 has 12 amino acids. CDR3 nucleotide sequence: TGTGCCACCAGTGAGGGACCGGAAGGCTACACCTTC. Its protein is CATSEGPEGYTF.

The chain joins TRBV4-3 to TRBJ2-7, with 12 bases lining up with TRBD2. This CDR3 region has 16 residues. V lost 3 bases, J lost 4 bases, and 7 bases stayed unmatched. CDR1 and CDR2 from the germline V gene are LGHNA and YSLEER. The CDR3 is CASSHLSSGRAYEQYF. CDR3 in DNA: TGCGCCAGCAGCCATCTCTCTAGCGGGAGGGCATACGAGCAGTACTTC.

This clone was seen repeatedly, ten times or more. The chain links TRBV5-1 to TRBJ2-1; D possibly corresponds to TRBD2 (6 bases). Germline V gene data show CDR1 as SGHRS and CDR2 as YFSETQ. V was trimmed by 1 base and J by 6 bases, leaving 11 bases between them. The CDR3 spans 14 residues. CDR3 in amino acids: CASSLNGRGNEQFF. CDR3 bases: TGCGCCAGCAGCTTGAACGGGAGAGGCAATGAGCAGTTCTTC.

This clone has at least ten counts. The rearrangement links TRBV20-1 to TRBJ2-6, with D perhaps TRBD2 (5 bases). Between the trimmed V and J ends, which lost 0 bases and 2 bases, there was a span of 8 bases. Germline V lookup: CDR1 DFQATT, CDR2 SNEGSKA (reference sequence). The CDR3 extends over 15 amino acids. The CDR3: CSARDEGTGANVLTF. In DNA form, the CDR3 reads TGCAGTGCTAGAGATGAGGGAACTGGGGCCAACGTCCTGACTTTC.

J is TRBJ2-2 and V is TRBV28; no firm D call. This CDR3 region has 16 residues. Germline V gives CDR1 MDHEN, CDR2 SYDVKM. V shed 3 bases and J shed 6 bases, with 17 bases lying between them. The CDR3 reads CASSFHNPSGSGELFF. DNA for the CDR3: TGTGCCAGCAGTTTCCACAACCCATCCGGGTCCGGGGAGCTGTTTTTT.

To note about this clone: Without the conserved terminal phenylalanine or tryptophan, this CDR3 likely stems from a read error. The DNA is left out, because the CDR3 cannot be placed on it with certainty; the CDR3 is given as TCRdb lists it. The rearrangement joins TRBV12-3 or TRBV12-4 to TRBJ2-7. 10 amino acids form the CDR3, both terminal residues included. This chain's CDR3 is CASSTSYCSP.

This clone was seen just once. This rearrangement joins TRBV14 to TRBJ2-5; 15 bases fit TRBD2. The CDR3 is 18 residues long. From germline, CDR1 is SGHDN and CDR2 FVKESK. Trimming took 3 bases from V and 4 from J; bases not matched to a gene: 9. The CDR3 loop reads CASSHRTSGRGGGETQYF. For the CDR3, the DNA is TGTGCCAGCAGCCATCGGACTAGCGGGAGGGGAGGTGGAGAGACCCAGTACTTC. Drawing the rest from reference TRBV14 and TRBJ2-5, the complete variable domain is EAGVTQFPSHSVIEKGQTVTLRCDPISGHDNLYWYRRVMGKEIKFLLHFVKESKQDESGMPNNRFLAERTGGTYSTLKVQPAELEDSGVYFCASSHRTSGRGGGETQYFGPGTRLLVL.

This clone was recorded many times. It may be a read error: a sequence one base away is much more abundant. CDR3 region: CASSLERGEANTGELFF. The DNA of the CDR3 is TGTGCCAGCAGCCTCGAGCGGGGCGAAGCGAACACCGGGGAGCTGTTTTTT. This chain links TRBV7-3 with TRBJ2-2; TRBD2 agrees at 7 bases. Looked up from germline, CDR1 is SGHTA and CDR2 is FQGTGA. The CDR3 has 17 residues. V lost 5 bases, J lost 0 bases, and 9 bases stayed unmatched.

By proportion, this clone is medium-sized. The chain recombines TRBV20-1 with TRBJ1-6; possibly TRBD1 for D (5 bases). This CDR3 region has 13 residues. The germline CDR1 and CDR2 sequences are DFQATT and SNEGSKA (reference sequence). The V end was cut by 0 bases, the J end by 7 bases, with 7 bases between. The CDR3 region has the DNA TGCAGTGCTAGAGAGGGGGACAATTCACCCCTCCACTTT. Encoded protein: CSAREGDNSPLHF.